This TCR beta chain was captured in a study of blood T cell repertoires in COVID-19. Turning to the study itself: The analysed material was cDNA or gDNA that came from T cells, B-cell-depleted T cells, or PBMCs.

This clone was seen a single time. In the original workflow: Reference gene primers were amplified, and this amplification served to estimate nucleated cell counts. Some clones are missing from TCRdb's copy, which holds only in-frame ones; the method was immunoSEQ multiplex PCR. Clone size and the V and J calls come from that table; the DNA yielded D and trimming. Of about 68,000 clones listed, 84% are singletons. CDR1 SGHKS and CDR2 YYEKEE come from the germline V gene (reference sequence). V lost 0 bases and J 6 bases, leaving 16 bases between the germline ends. The CDR3 contains 15 residues. Sequencing was performed on peripheral blood. The sequence was obtained from a man over 45 with active COVID-19. The chain joins TRBV5-5 to TRBJ2-7; weak D call: TRBD1 (5 bases). The CDR3 DNA is TGTGCCAGCAGCTTGGGGGGCAGGGCCCTAGGCGAGCAGTACTTC. Its protein is CASSLGGRALGEQYF. The variable domain in full, with the rest retrieved from reference TRBV5-5 and TRBJ2-7, is DAGVTQSPTHLIKTRGQQVTLRCSPISGHKSVSWYQQVLGQGPQFIFQYYEKEERGRGNFPDRFSARQFPNYSSELNVNALLLGDSALYLCASSLGGRALGEQYFGPGTRLTVT.